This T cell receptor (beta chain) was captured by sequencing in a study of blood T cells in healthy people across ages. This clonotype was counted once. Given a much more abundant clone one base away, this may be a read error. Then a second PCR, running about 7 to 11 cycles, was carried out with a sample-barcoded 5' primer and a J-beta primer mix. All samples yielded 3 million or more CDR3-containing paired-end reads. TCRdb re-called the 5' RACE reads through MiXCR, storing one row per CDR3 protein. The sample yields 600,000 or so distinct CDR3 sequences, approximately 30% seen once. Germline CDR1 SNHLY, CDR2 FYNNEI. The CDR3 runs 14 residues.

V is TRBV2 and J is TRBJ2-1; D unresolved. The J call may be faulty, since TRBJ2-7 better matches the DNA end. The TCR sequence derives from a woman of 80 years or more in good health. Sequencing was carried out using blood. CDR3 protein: CASLEVTAYNEQYF. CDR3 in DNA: TGTGCCAGCCTCGAGGTAACTGCCTACAATGAGCAGTACTTC.